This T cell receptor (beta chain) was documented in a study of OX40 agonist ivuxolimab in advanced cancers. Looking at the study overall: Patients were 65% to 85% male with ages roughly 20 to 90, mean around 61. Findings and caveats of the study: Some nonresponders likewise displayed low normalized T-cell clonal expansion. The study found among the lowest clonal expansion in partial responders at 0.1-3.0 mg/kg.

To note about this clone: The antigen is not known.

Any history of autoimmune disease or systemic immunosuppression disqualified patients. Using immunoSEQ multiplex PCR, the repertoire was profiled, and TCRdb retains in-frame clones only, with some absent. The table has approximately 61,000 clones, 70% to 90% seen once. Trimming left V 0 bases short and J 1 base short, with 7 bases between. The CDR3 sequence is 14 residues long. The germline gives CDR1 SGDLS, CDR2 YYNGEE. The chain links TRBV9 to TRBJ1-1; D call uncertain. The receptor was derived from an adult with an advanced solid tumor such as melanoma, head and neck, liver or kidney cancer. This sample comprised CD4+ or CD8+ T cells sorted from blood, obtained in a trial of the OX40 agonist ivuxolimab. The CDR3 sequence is CASSVADQNTEAFF. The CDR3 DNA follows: TGTGCCAGCAGCGTAGCCGACCAGAACACTGAAGCTTTCTTT. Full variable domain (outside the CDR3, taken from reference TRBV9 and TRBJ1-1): DSGVTQTPKHLITATGQRVTLRCSPRSGDLSVYWYQQSLDQGLQFLIQYYNGEERAKGNILERFSAQQFPDLHSELNLSSLELGDSALYFCASSVADQNTEAFFGQGTRLTVV.